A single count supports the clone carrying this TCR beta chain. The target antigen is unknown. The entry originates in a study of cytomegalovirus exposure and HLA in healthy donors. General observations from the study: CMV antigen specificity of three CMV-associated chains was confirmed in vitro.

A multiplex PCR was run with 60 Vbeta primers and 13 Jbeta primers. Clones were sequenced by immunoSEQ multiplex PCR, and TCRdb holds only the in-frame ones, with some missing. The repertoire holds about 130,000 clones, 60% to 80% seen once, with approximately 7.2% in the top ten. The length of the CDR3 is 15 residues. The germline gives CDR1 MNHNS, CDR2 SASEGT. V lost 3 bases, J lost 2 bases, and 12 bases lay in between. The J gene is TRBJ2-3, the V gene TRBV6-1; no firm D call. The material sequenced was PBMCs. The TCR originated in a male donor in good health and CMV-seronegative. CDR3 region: CASSESRSFTDTQYF. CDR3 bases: TGTGCCAGCAGTGAGTCACGGTCGTTCACAGATACGCAGTATTTT.